Only a few counts were recorded for the clone carrying this TCR beta chain. V shed 2 bases, J shed 6 bases, and the junction held 7 bases outside the gene matches. CDR3 size: 14 residues. The germline V gene has CDR1 MNHNS and CDR2 SASEGT. This record belongs to a study of blood T cell repertoires in COVID-19. The participants were between about 18 and 89 years old and came from about two dozen US areas. Generated by immunoSEQ multiplex PCR, the TCRdb table keeps only in-frame clones and is missing some. The sample lists fewer than 300,000 clones, under 90% occurring once. The genes are TRBV6-1 and TRBJ2-7; 7 bases agree with TRBD2. Sequencing was carried out using PBMCs or T cells enriched from blood (not recorded which). This receptor was obtained from a young man who had recovered from COVID-19. The CDR3 region is CASSEMGGGSEQYF. The CDR3 DNA reads TGTGCCAGCAGTGAAATGGGTGGCGGGAGCGAGCAGTACTTC.